These 7 T cell receptor beta chains originate from one sample sequenced in a study of tumor-infiltrating lymphocytes in primary liver carcinoma. Total RNA amounting to approximately 460 ng was the source from which TCR beta cDNA was made with a constant-region primer. Nested multiplex PCR, run for three rounds with slightly modified ARM-PCR, yielded TCR beta libraries. With TRBV1-TRBV30 forward primers and a C-beta reverse primer, the first two PCR rounds were run for 9 to 10 cycles each. In TCRdb, the multiplex PCR reads were re-called with MiXCR into one record per CDR3 protein. The sample includes some 95,000 distinct CDR3 sequences, about 70% of them seen just once. From unsorted bulk tissue weighing roughly 19-34 mg, DNA and RNA were co-extracted. The source material was tumor-adjacent normal liver tissue. The receptor set was obtained from a man aged 35 to 55 with primary liver carcinoma and hepatitis B virus infection.

The chain has TRBV10-2 and TRBJ2-1, with 12 bases identical to TRBD2. Germline V gene data show CDR1 as WSHSY and CDR2 as SAAADI. V was pared by 7 bases and J by 9 bases, with 7 bases of the junction left unmatched. This CDR3 spans 14 amino acids. DNA for the CDR3: TGCGCCAGCAAGGACAGACTAGCGGGAGTTGAGCAGTTCTTC. It yields the protein CASKDRLAGVEQFF.

About this clonotype: It is likely a read error, because the conserved phenylalanine at the end of the CDR3 is missing. The DNA is left out, because the CDR3 cannot be placed on it with certainty; the CDR3 is given as TCRdb lists it. The CDR3 is CARSLGQGSYI. The chain uses TRBV13 and TRBJ2-7; whether TRBD1, the table's D call, matches the DNA was not checked. The CDR3 spans 11 amino acids, including both terminal residues. Germline V gene sequence: CDR1 PRHDT, CDR2 FYEKMQ (reference sequence).

The V call is TRBV12-2, the J call TRBJ2-1. TRBV12-2 is classified as a pseudogene. The CDR3 spans 16 residues. CDR3 sequence reads: CASRLGTHNRFNEQFF. CDR3 DNA sequence: TGTGCAAGTCGCTTAGGCACCCACAACCGGTTCAATGAGCAGTTCTTC.

This chain uses TRBV2 with TRBJ2-5, with TRBD2 matching over 14 bases. The V segment lost 6 bases and the J segment 4 bases; nucleotides outside the gene matches: 4. Germline lookup yields CDR1 SNHLY and CDR2 FYNNEI. This CDR3 has 15 residues. This chain's CDR3 is CASSRGLAGVETQYF. In nucleotides, the CDR3 is TGTGCCAGCAGCCGGGGACTAGCGGGAGTAGAGACCCAGTACTTC.

Notes on this clonotype: This may be a read error, as it is one base from a much larger clone. The rearrangement links TRBV7-8 to TRBJ1-4; TRBD1 is a possible D gene (5 bases). This CDR3 has 14 residues. CDR1 SGHVS and CDR2 FQNEAQ come from the germline V gene. CDR3 loop: CASSAMGGHEKLSF. In DNA, the CDR3 is TGTGCCAGCAGCGCCATGGGGGGTCATGAAAAACTGTCTTTT.

This clonotype occurred a few times. V usage is TRBV7-8 and J usage is TRBJ2-3; the D gene is possibly TRBD2 (5 bases). Deletions cut 7 bases from V and 1 base from J, with 12 bases between. Looked up from germline, CDR1 is SGHVS and CDR2 is FQNEAQ. The CDR3 is 14 amino acids. The CDR3 spells CASTMGAGTDTQYF. The CDR3 DNA reads TGTGCCAGCACCATGGGAGCGGGCACAGATACGCAGTATTTT.

Concerning this clonotype itself: A read error may be the cause here, since a much bigger clone is one base away. The J gene is TRBJ2-5, the V gene TRBV28; maybe TRBD1 (8 bases). The V gene's germline CDR1 is MDHEN and CDR2 SYDVKM. The length of the CDR3 is 17 residues. The CDR3 loop reads CASSSIQQGGVQETQCF. CDR3 coding DNA: TGTGCCAGCAGTTCCATCCAACAGGGGGGGGTCCAAGAGACCCAGTGCTTC.